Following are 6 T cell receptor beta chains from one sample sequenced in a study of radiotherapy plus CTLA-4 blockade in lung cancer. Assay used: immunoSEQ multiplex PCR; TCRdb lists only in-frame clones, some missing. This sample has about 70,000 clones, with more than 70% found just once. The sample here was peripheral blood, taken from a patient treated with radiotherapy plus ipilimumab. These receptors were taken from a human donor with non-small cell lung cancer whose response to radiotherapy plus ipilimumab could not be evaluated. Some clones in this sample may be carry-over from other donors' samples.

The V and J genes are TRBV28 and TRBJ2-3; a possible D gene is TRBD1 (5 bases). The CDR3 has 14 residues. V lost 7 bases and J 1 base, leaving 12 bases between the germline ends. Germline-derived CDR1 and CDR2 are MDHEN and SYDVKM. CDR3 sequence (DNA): TGTGCCAGCAAAACAGGTGGCGGCACAGATACGCAGTATTTT. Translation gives CASKTGGGTDTQYF.

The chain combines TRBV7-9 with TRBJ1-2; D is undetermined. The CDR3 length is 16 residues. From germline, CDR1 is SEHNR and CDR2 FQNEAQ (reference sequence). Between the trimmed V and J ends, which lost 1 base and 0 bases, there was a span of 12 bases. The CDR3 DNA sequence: TGTGCCAGCAGCTTAGGCGCTGTAGTTTCTAACTATGGCTACACCTTC. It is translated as CASSLGAVVSNYGYTF.

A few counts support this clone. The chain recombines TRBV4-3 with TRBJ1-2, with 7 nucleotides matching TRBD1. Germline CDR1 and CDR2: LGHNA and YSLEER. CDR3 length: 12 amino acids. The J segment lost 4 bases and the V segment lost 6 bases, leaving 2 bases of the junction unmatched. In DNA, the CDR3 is TGCGCCAGCAGTCGGGACAGCTATGGCTACACCTTC. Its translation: CASSRDSYGYTF.

In DNA form, the CDR3 reads TGCGCCAGCAGCCAGGCCGCGACAGAGAACACTGAAGCTTTCTTT. Its translation is CASSQAATENTEAFF. The V and J genes are TRBV4-1 and TRBJ1-1; D might be TRBD1 (5 bases). This CDR3 has 15 residues. Trimming removed 3 bases from V and 1 base from J, with 12 bases in between. Germline loops: CDR1 MGHRA, CDR2 YSYEKL.

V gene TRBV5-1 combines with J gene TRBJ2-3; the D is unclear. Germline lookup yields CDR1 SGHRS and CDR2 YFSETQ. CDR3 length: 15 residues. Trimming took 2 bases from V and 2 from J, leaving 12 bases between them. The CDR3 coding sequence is TGCGCCAGCAGCTTTGCTCAACATTTCACAGATACGCAGTATTTT. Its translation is CASSFAQHFTDTQYF.

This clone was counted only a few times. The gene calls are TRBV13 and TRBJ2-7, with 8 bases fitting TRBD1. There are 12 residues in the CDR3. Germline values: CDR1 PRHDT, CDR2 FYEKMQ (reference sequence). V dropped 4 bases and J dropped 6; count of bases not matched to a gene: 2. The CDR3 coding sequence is TGTGCCAGCAGCTCCAGGGGGCCCGAGCAGTACTTC. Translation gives CASSSRGPEQYF.